One sample yielded the 24 T cell receptor beta chains listed below, sequenced in a study of blood T cell repertoires in COVID-19 (TCRdb year 2020). Preparation of the library involved the immunoSEQ multiplex PCR assay. TCRdb limited this immuneACCESS table to in-frame rearrangements with V and J called. A share of clones is missing; checked studies link under half to unresolved V genes, and the rest is unexplained. This sample comprises around 86,000 clones, around 84% of them detected only once. Together, the top ten hold approximately 40% of the sample. Specimen: peripheral blood. Receptor source: a man older than 75 with acute or convalescent COVID-19.

The rearrangement uses TRBV5-6 and TRBJ2-1; TRBD1 is a possible D gene (5 bases). This CDR3 has 15 residues. V was pared by 0 bases and J by 4 bases, with 11 bases between. From germline, CDR1 is SGHDT and CDR2 YYEEEE. CDR3 sequence reads: CASSLALGAYNEQFF. The CDR3 region has the DNA TGTGCCAGCAGCTTGGCCCTAGGGGCATACAATGAGCAGTTCTTC.

Here the CDR3 reads CASSSGQGAEVYF. CDR3 nucleotides: TGTGCCAGCTCATCCGGACAGGGGGCTGAGGTGTACTTC. The chain combines TRBV18 with TRBJ2-7, with TRBD1 matching over 11 bases. J gave up 12 bases and V 5 bases, and 9 bases lay outside the gene matches. CDR3 length: 13 amino acids. Per the germline V gene, CDR1 is KGHSH and CDR2 is LQKENI.

J is TRBJ1-1 and V is TRBV5-1; D remains unclear. CDR3 length: 13 amino acids. The ends were cut back, 0 bases at V and 5 bases at J, with 8 bases in the middle. Germline CDR1 and CDR2: SGHRS and YFSETQ. CDR3 region: CASSLGRGTEAFF. The CDR3 region has the DNA TGCGCCAGCAGCTTGGGCCGGGGAACTGAAGCTTTCTTT.

This chain uses TRBV6-2 or TRBV6-3 with TRBJ2-7; perhaps TRBD1 as D (6 bases). The CDR3 is made up of 15 amino acids. Germline CDR1 MNHEY, CDR2 SVGEGT. Trimming cost V 0 bases and J 1 base, with 10 bases left between them. The CDR3 reads CASSYSGDKSYEQYF. The CDR3 DNA reads as TGTGCCAGCAGTTACTCGGGGGACAAATCCTACGAGCAGTACTTC.

The chain carries TRBV7-8 and TRBJ1-5, with D uncertain. The V gene lost 1 base and the J gene lost 1 base, with 14 bases spanning the gap. Germline-derived CDR1 and CDR2 are SGHVS and FQNEAQ. CDR3 size: 17 residues. Written as DNA, the CDR3 is TGTGCCAGCAGCTTAGTGGTAGCTATCAACAGCAATCAGCCCCAGCATTTT. Encoded protein: CASSLVVAINSNQPQHF.

The rearrangement uses TRBV5-4 and TRBJ2-5, with a tentative D call TRBD1 (5 bases). V lost 4 bases and J 7 bases, leaving 14 bases between the germline ends. The CDR3 is 13 residues long. Germline CDR1 is SGHNT and CDR2 is YYREEE (reference sequence). The CDR3 nucleotides are TGTGCCAGCAGCGCGACAGACTTCGGGACCCAGTACTTC. Its translation is CASSATDFGTQYF.

This chain links TRBV28 with TRBJ2-7; unclear D gene. Germline CDR1 reads MDHEN; CDR2 reads SYDVKM. This CDR3 contains 14 residues. Deletions cut 5 bases from V and 4 bases from J, with 15 bases between. The CDR3 reads CASSPPVTLYEQYF. The CDR3 DNA reads as TGTGCCAGCAGTCCCCCGGTGACACTTTACGAGCAGTACTTC.

This chain links TRBV7-8 with TRBJ1-2, with TRBD1 as a possible D gene (5 bases). This CDR3 region has 14 residues. Germline CDR1 SGHVS, CDR2 FQNEAQ. Trimming pared 5 bases from V and 1 base from J, leaving 11 bases between. The CDR3 sequence is CASSPAGGNYGYTF. Here the CDR3 DNA reads TGTGCCAGCAGCCCAGCGGGGGGTAACTATGGCTACACCTTC.

This clone has only a few counts. The chain has TRBV4-3 and TRBJ1-6, with a possible D match to TRBD1 (6 bases). The germline V gene has CDR1 LGHNA and CDR2 YSLEER. Between the trimmed V and J ends, which lost 0 bases and 10 bases, there was a span of 22 bases. This CDR3 spans 18 amino acids. The CDR3 nucleotides are TGCGCCAGCAGCCAAGATACCCCCCACAGGGTAGTTTTGTCACCCCTCCACTTT. This translates into CASSQDTPHRVVLSPLHF.

This clone was seen only once. The rearrangement links TRBV6-5 to TRBJ2-7; 10 bases are shared with TRBD2. The junction had 8 bases not matched to a gene; V was cut back by 7 bases and J by 2 bases. The CDR3 contains 15 residues. The V gene's germline CDR1 is MNHEY and CDR2 SVGAGI. The CDR3 nucleotides read TGTGCCAGCACCCCCGGGACTAGCGCGCCCTACGAGCAGTACTTC. This codes for CASTPGTSAPYEQYF.

The chain couples TRBV19 to TRBJ2-1; 8 nucleotides line up with TRBD1. This CDR3 has 13 amino acids. J gave up 9 bases and V 6 bases, and 7 bases lay outside the gene matches. In germline, CDR1 is LNHDA, CDR2 SQIVND (reference sequence). CDR3 sequence: CASSGQGGGEQFF. The CDR3 bases are TGTGCCAGTAGCGGACAGGGAGGAGGTGAGCAGTTCTTC.

The chain carries TRBV18 and TRBJ2-7; a weak D match, TRBD2 (6 bases). The CDR3 contains 13 residues. Germline CDR1 and CDR2: KGHSH and LQKENI. Trimming pared 3 bases from V and 4 bases from J, leaving 10 bases between. The CDR3 coding sequence is TGTGCCAGCTCACCCGTCCGGGGGTACGAGCAGTACTTC. It translates to CASSPVRGYEQYF.

CDR3: CARASYRGRELFF. In DNA, the CDR3 is TGTGCCCGGGCTTCATACAGGGGCCGGGAGCTGTTTTTT. This sequence joins TRBV30 and TRBJ2-2; TRBD1 aligns across 7 bases. After removal of 8 bases from V and 9 bases from J, the junction contained 12 bases not matched to a gene. Germline CDR1 GTSNPN, CDR2 SVGIG (reference sequence). This CDR3 comprises 13 residues.

The rearrangement links TRBV3-1 (or the pseudogene TRBV3-2) to TRBJ2-2; 7 bases agree with TRBD1. V lost 5 bases to trimming and J lost 6 bases; unmatched junction nucleotides: 12. There are 16 residues in the CDR3. The germline gives CDR1 LGHDT, CDR2 YNNKEL (reference sequence). DNA of the CDR3: TGTGCCAGCAGCTCCCCCAGGGGGATGGATCCCGGGGAGCTGTTTTTT. The encoded protein is CASSSPRGMDPGELFF.

The rearrangement uses TRBV7-9 and TRBJ1-2; D not resolved. In germline, CDR1 is SEHNR, CDR2 FQNEAQ (reference sequence). The V and J ends lost 3 bases and 8 bases respectively, with 10 bases between them. This CDR3 has 12 residues. The CDR3 sequence: CASSLLVRGYTF. As DNA, the CDR3 is TGTGCCAGCAGCTTGTTAGTGCGGGGCTACACCTTC.

J is TRBJ2-5 and V is TRBV5-5, with D perhaps matching TRBD2 (6 bases). Trimming pared 7 bases from V and 4 bases from J, leaving 20 bases between. There are 15 residues in the CDR3. Germline CDR1 and CDR2: SGHKS and YYEKEE (reference sequence). The CDR3 region is CASLLLGGLGETQYF. The CDR3 DNA reads TGTGCCAGCCTTTTACTAGGAGGGCTGGGAGAGACCCAGTACTTC.

This chain connects TRBV9 to TRBJ2-2; maybe TRBD2 (5 bases). This CDR3 contains 15 residues. With 4 bases removed from V and 6 bases from J, the gap between germline ends came to 16 bases. Germline V gene data show CDR1 as SGDLS and CDR2 as YYNGEE. CDR3 loop: CASSTHRAGAGELFF. The CDR3 coding sequence is TGTGCCAGCAGCACCCACCGGGCCGGGGCCGGGGAGCTGTTTTTT.

The chain couples TRBV10-1 to TRBJ2-1; D is unclear. Trimming cost V 2 bases and J 0 bases, with 8 bases left between them. Looked up from germline, CDR1 is WNHNN and CDR2 is SYGVQD (reference sequence). This CDR3 has 15 residues. The CDR3 is CASSEGGSSYNEQFF. DNA of the CDR3: TGCGCCAGCAGTGAGGGCGGAAGCTCCTACAATGAGCAGTTCTTC.

V gene TRBV27 combines with J gene TRBJ2-7, with D uncertain. Per germline, CDR1 MNHEY and CDR2 SMNVEV (reference sequence). The CDR3 runs 14 residues. The V and J ends lost 0 bases and 7 bases respectively, with 13 bases between them. CDR3 protein: CASSLSAEQMEQYF. In nucleotides, the CDR3 is TGTGCCAGCAGTTTATCAGCAGAACAGATGGAGCAGTACTTC.

This clone was observed a handful of times. The gene calls are TRBV7-2 and TRBJ2-1; 9 bases match TRBD2. There are 14 residues in the CDR3. Germline CDR1 is SGHTA and CDR2 is FQGNSA. V lost 3 bases to trimming and J lost 9 bases; unmatched junction nucleotides: 6. The CDR3 reads CASSLWLAGSEQFF. The CDR3 nucleotides are TGTGCCAGCAGCTTGTGGCTAGCGGGGAGTGAGCAGTTCTTC.

This chain joins TRBV10-3 and TRBJ1-4; TRBD1 might be the D (6 bases). The CDR3 contains 14 residues. Deletions cut 4 bases from V and 6 bases from J, with 12 bases between. The V gene's germline CDR1 is ENHRY and CDR2 SYGVKD. CDR3 in amino acids: CAISGGGRDEKLFF. The CDR3 nucleotides read TGTGCCATCAGTGGGGGGGGCCGGGATGAAAAACTGTTTTTT.

The rearrangement uses TRBV4-2 and TRBJ2-2; 15 bases are shared with TRBD2. J gave up 4 bases and V 4 bases, and 4 bases lay outside the gene matches. The CDR3 extends over 17 amino acids. CDR1 LGHNA and CDR2 YNFKEQ come from the germline V gene. The CDR3 sequence: CASSLGLAGGVTGELFF. The CDR3 DNA is TGTGCCAGCAGCCTCGGACTAGCGGGAGGGGTCACCGGGGAGCTGTTTTTT.

J is TRBJ2-1 and V is TRBV7-3; no clear D gene. V was pared by 2 bases and J by 14 bases, with 13 bases between. CDR1 is SGHTA, CDR2 FQGTGA, per germline. CDR3 size: 12 residues. The CDR3 nucleotides read TGTGCCAGCAGCTTAGTTAACCAAGCAAAGTTCTTC. This sequence encodes CASSLVNQAKFF.

The CDR3 DNA is TGTGCCAGCTCACCTTTGCCTAGCGGGAGCCCGGGGGCAGATACGCAGTATTTT. Translating gives CASSPLPSGSPGADTQYF. V is TRBV18 and J is TRBJ2-3; 10 nucleotides match TRBD2. The CDR3 is 18 amino acids. J gave up 4 bases and V 3 bases, and 13 bases lay outside the gene matches. Germline V gene lookup returns CDR1 KGHSH and CDR2 LQKENI.